The following is a TCR beta chain sequence with its context. Its antigen is still unknown. The sample belongs to a study of T cells in localized non-small cell lung cancer. Findings and caveats of the study: Because sequencing included only one region (of the tumor), heterogeneity remains possible. Uninvolved adjacent lung showed higher T cell clonality than tumor.

This CDR3 is 16 amino acids long. Per germline, CDR1 SGHRS and CDR2 YFSETQ. The V and J ends lost 0 bases and 2 bases respectively, with 14 bases between them. TCRdb's copy holds only in-frame clones and misses some; the assay was immunoSEQ multiplex PCR. The table shows a few thousand clones, with around 21% occurring only once. Source: lung tumor tissue, taken before any cancer treatment. The genes are TRBV5-1 and TRBJ2-5; D is possibly TRBD1 (5 bases). This receptor was taken from a male donor older than 55 with stage II squamous cell lung carcinoma. Written as DNA, the CDR3 is TGCGCCAGCAGCTTGGTCTCAAGGCAGGGACAAGAGACCCAGTACTTC. It is translated as CASSLVSRQGQETQYF.